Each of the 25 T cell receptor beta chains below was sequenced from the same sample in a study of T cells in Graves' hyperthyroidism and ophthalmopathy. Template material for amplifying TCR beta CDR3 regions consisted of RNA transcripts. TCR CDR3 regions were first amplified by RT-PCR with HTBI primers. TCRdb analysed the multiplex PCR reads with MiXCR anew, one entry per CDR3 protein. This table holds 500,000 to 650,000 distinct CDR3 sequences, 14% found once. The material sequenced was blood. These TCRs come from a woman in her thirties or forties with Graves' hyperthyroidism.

Here the CDR3 DNA reads TGTGCCAGCAGCGGTTACAGGGGCTTCTACAATGAGCAGTTCTTC. Its translation is CASSGYRGFYNEQFF. The rearrangement joins TRBV7-2 to TRBJ2-1; the match to TRBD1 covers 7 bases. Trimming removed 5 bases from V and 3 bases from J; junction bases left unmatched: 7. This CDR3 has 15 residues. The V gene's germline CDR1 is SGHTA and CDR2 FQGNSA.

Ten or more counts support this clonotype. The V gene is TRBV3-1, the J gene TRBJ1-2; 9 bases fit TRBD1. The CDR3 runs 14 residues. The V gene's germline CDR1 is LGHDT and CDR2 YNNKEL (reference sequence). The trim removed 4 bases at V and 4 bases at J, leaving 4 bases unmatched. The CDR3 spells CASSLGQGIYGYTF. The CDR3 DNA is TGTGCCAGCAGCCTGGGACAGGGAATCTATGGCTACACCTTC.

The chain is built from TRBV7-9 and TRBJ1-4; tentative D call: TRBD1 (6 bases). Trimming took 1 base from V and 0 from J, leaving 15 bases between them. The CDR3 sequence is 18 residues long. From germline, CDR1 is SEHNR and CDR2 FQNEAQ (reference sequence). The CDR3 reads CASSLVIQGTSTNEKLFF. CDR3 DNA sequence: TGTGCCAGCAGCTTAGTGATCCAGGGGACATCAACTAATGAAAAACTGTTTTTT.

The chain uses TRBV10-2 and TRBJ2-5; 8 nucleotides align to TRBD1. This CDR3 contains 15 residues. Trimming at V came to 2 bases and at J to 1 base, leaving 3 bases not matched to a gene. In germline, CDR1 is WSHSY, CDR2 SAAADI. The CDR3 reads CASSEPDRVQETQYF. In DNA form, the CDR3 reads TGCGCCAGCAGTGAGCCGGACAGGGTCCAAGAGACCCAGTACTTC.

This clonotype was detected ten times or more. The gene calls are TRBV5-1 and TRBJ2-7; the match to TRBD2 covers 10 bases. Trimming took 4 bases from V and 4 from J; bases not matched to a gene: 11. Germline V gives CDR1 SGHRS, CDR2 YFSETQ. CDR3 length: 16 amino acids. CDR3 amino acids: CASSLPAGLASYEQYF. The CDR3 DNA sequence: TGCGCCAGCAGCCTCCCGGCGGGACTAGCGTCGTACGAGCAGTACTTC.

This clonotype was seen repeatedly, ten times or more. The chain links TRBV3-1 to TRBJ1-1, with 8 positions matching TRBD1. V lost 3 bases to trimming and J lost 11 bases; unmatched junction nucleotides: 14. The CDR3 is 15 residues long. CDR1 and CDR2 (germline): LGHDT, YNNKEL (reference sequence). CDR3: CASSHDRGNRIGAFF. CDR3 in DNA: TGTGCCAGCAGCCATGACAGGGGTAACCGAATTGGGGCTTTCTTT. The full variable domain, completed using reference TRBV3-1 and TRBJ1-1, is DTAVSQTPKYLVTQMGNDKSIKCEQNLGHDTMYWYKQDSKKFLKIMFSYNNKELIINETVPNRFSPKSPDKAHLNLHINSLELGDSAVYFCASSHDRGNRIGAFFGQGTRLTVV.

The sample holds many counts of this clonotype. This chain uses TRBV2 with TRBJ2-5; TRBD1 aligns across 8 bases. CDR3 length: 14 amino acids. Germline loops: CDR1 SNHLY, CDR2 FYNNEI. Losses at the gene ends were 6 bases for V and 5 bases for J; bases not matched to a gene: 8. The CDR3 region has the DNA TGTGCCAGCAGCGGGACAGGTTCGGGGGAGACCCAGTACTTC. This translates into CASSGTGSGETQYF.

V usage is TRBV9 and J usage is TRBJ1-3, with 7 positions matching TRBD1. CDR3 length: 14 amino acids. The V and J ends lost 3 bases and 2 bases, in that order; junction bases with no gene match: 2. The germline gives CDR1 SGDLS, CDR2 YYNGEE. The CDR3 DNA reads TGTGCCAGCAGCGAGGGGGCACCTGGAAACACCATATATTTT. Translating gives CASSEGAPGNTIYF.

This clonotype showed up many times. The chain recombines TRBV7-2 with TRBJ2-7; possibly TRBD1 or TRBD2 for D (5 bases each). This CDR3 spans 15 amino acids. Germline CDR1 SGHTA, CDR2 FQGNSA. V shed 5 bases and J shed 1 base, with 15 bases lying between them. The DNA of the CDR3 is TGTGCCAGCAGCGAATACGTGGGACCGTCCTACGAGCAGTACTTC. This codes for CASSEYVGPSYEQYF.

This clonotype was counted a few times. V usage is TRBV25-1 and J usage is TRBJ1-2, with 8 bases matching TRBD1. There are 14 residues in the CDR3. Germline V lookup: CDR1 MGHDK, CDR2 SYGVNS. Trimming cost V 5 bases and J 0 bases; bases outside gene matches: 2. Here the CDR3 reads CASSSGGANYGYTF. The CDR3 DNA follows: TGTGCCAGCAGTTCAGGGGGCGCTAACTATGGCTACACCTTC.

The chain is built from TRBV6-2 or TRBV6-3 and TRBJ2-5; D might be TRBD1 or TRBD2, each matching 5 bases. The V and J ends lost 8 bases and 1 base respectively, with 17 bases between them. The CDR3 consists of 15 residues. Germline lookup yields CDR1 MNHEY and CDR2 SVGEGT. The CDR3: CASGRTGTIQETQYF. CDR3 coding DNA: TGTGCCAGCGGCCGGACGGGGACGATCCAAGAGACCCAGTACTTC.

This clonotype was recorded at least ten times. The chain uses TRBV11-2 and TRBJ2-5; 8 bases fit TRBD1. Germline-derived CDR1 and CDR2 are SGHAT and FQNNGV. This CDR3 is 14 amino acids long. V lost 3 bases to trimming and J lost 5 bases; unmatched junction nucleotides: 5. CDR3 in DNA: TGTGCCAGCAGCTTGGACAGGGCTATGGAGACCCAGTACTTC. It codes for CASSLDRAMETQYF.

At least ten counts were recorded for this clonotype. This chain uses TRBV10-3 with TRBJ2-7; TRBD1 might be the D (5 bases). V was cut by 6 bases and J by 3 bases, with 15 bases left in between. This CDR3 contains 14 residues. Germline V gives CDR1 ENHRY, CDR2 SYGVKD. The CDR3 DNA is TGTGCCATCAGCCAAGACAGTAAACTCTACGAGCAGTACTTC. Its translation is CAISQDSKLYEQYF.

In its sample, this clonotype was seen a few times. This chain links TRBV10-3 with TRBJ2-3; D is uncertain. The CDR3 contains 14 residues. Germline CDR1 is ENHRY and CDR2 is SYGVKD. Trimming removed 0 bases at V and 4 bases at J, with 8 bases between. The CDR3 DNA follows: TGTGCCATCAGTGAGTCGATATGGGCAGATACGCAGTATTTT. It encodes CAISESIWADTQYF.

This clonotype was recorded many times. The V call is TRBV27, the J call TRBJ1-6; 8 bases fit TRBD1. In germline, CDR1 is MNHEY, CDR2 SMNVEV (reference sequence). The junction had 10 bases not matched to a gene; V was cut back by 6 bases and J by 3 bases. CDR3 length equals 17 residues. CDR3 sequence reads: CASRTLDRGNYNSPLHF. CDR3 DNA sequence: TGTGCCAGCAGAACTTTAGACAGGGGCAACTATAATTCACCCCTCCACTTT.

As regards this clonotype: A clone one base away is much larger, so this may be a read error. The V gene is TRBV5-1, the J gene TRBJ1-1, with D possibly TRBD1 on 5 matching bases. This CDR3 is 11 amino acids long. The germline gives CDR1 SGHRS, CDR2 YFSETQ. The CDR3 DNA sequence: TGCGCCCGCAGCGGGGGGGTTGAAGCTTTCTTT. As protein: CARSGGVEAFF.

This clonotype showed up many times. The CDR3 loop is CASGRYTGTRHFYEQYF. DNA of the CDR3: TGTGCCAGCGGGCGATATACCGGGACACGCCATTTCTACGAGCAGTACTTC. V gene TRBV28 combines with J gene TRBJ2-7; D may be TRBD1 (6 bases). This CDR3 region has 17 residues. Trimming removed 8 bases from V and 3 bases from J, with 26 bases in between. CDR1 is MDHEN, CDR2 SYDVKM, per germline.

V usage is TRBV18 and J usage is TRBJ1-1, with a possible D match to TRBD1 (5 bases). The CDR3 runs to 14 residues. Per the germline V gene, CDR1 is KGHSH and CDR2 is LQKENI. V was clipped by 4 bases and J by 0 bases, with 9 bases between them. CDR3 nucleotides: TGTGCCAGCTCACAGGGGCCGATGAACACTGAAGCTTTCTTT. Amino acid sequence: CASSQGPMNTEAFF.

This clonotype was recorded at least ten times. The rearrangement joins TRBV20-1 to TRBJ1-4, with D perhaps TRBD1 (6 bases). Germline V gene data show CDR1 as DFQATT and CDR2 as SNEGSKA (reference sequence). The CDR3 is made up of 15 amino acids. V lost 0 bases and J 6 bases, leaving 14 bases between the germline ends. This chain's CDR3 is CSARDQTGGDEKLFF. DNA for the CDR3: TGCAGTGCTAGAGACCAGACAGGAGGGGATGAAAAACTGTTTTTT.

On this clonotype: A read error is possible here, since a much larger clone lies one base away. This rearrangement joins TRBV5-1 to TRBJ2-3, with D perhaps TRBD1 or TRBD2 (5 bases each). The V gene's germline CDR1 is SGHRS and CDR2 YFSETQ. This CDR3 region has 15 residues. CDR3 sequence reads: CASSWTGRVGDTLYF. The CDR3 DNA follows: TGCGCCAGCAGCTGGACGGGAAGGGTGGGGGATACGCTGTATTTT.

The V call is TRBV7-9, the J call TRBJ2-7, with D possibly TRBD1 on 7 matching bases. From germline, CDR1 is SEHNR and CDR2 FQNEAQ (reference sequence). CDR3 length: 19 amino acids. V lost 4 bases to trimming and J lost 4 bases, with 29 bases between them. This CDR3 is CASSSVIDGRGAPQYEQYF. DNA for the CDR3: TGTGCCAGCAGCTCTGTTATAGATGGCAGGGGGGCGCCACAATACGAGCAGTACTTC.

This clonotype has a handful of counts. The CDR3 sequence is CASRTGGEDTQYF. CDR3 in DNA: TGTGCCAGCAGGACAGGGGGCGAGGATACGCAGTATTTT. V is TRBV6-1 and J is TRBJ2-3, with TRBD1 matching over 10 bases. J gave up 6 bases and V 6 bases, and 3 bases lay outside the gene matches. Germline V CDR1 and CDR2: MNHNS, SASEGT. This CDR3 contains 13 residues.

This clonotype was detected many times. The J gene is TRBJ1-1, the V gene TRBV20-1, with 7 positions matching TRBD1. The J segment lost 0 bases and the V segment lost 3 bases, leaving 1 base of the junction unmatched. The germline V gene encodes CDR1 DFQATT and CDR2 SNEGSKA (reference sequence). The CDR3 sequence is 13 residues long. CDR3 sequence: CSASDRVNTEAFF. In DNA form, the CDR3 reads TGCAGTGCTAGCGACAGGGTGAACACTGAAGCTTTCTTT.

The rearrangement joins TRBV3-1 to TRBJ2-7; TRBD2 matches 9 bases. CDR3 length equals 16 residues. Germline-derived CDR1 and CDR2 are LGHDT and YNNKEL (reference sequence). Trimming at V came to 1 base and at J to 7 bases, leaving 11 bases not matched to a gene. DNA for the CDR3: TGTGCCAGCAGCCAAGCTGCTGCGGGGGGGCTTCGGGAGCAGTACTTC. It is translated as CASSQAAAGGLREQYF.

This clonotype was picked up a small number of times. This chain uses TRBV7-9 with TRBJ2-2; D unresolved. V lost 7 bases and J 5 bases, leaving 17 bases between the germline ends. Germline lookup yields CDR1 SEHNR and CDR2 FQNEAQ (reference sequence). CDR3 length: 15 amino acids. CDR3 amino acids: CASTSPLVGTGELFF. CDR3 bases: TGTGCCAGCACCTCGCCCCTAGTGGGGACCGGGGAGCTGTTTTTT.